This T cell receptor (beta chain) originates from a study of blood T cell repertoires in COVID-19. Study context: The samples span acute and convalescent COVID-19 from the United States, Italy and Spain. Nucleic acid was either cDNA or gDNA, and it came from T cells, B-cell-depleted T cells, or PBMCs.

Seattle participants joined during active infection and were tracked over time. Original methodology: Estimates of nucleated cell counts were drawn from the amplification of reference gene primers. Produced via immunoSEQ multiplex PCR; TCRdb's table is partial and in-frame only. D and trimming were read from the DNA, whereas the V and J calls and clone size are those reported in that table. The sample holds approximately 350,000 clones, around 87% seen once. The CDR3 extends over 16 amino acids. The junction had 11 bases not matched to a gene; V was cut back by 5 bases and J by 5 bases. Germline lookup yields CDR1 MNHNY and CDR2 SVGAGI (reference sequence).

This sequence joins TRBV6-6 and TRBJ2-1; 8 nucleotides line up with TRBD2. Sequencing was done on a sample of peripheral blood. This receptor was identified in a woman in her 50s with COVID-19, enrolled during active disease. The CDR3 coding sequence is TGTGCCAGCAGTCCACATCGGGAGGGCTATAACAATGAGCAGTTCTTC. Residues: CASSPHREGYNNEQFF.